These 32 T cell receptor beta chains originate from one sample sequenced in a study of early T cells in non-severe SARS-CoV-2 infection. In TCRdb, the 5' RACE reads were re-called with MiXCR into one record per CDR3 protein. The sample lists tens of thousands of distinct CDR3 sequences, approximately 5.9% occurring once. Sequences were derived from whole blood, sampled at baseline. The receptors shown here come from an adult who was a healthcare worker with PCR-confirmed SARS-CoV-2 infection or an uninfected control (not recorded which).

This clonotype was seen ten or more times. The chain carries TRBV7-9 and TRBJ2-1; 7 bases match TRBD2. V lost 7 bases to trimming and J lost 2 bases; unmatched junction nucleotides: 8. The germline gives CDR1 SEHNR, CDR2 FQNEAQ (reference sequence). The CDR3 is made up of 15 amino acids. This chain's CDR3 is CASTLGSGPYNEQFF. CDR3 DNA sequence: TGTGCCAGCACCCTGGGTAGCGGGCCCTACAATGAGCAGTTCTTC.

The J gene is TRBJ2-2, the V gene TRBV29-1; 11 bases map to TRBD2. V lost 4 bases and J lost 5; bases outside the gene matches: 3. Germline CDR1 is SQVTM and CDR2 is ANQGSEA. The CDR3 totals 14 residues. The CDR3 here is CSVATSGRTGELFF. DNA for the CDR3: TGCAGCGTTGCCACTAGCGGGAGAACCGGGGAGCTGTTTTTT.

As for this clonotype: A much larger clone is a single base away; this may be a read error. This rearrangement joins TRBV10-3 to TRBJ2-7, with TRBD2 matching over 8 bases. Per the germline V gene, CDR1 is ENHRY and CDR2 is SYGVKD. CDR3 length: 16 residues. CDR3 coding DNA: TGTGCCAACAGTGAGTCGGGTGTAGCGGGACCGTACGAGCAGTACTTC. It is translated as CANSESGVAGPYEQYF.

This clonotype was found many times. This chain links TRBV20-1 with TRBJ2-5, with a tentative D call TRBD1 (5 bases). The V end lost 2 bases, the J end lost 8 bases, and 18 bases lay between the germline ends. CDR3 length: 14 amino acids. Germline V gene data show CDR1 as DFQATT and CDR2 as SNEGSKA (reference sequence). This CDR3 reads CSARYQGLVGTQYF. As DNA, the CDR3 is TGCAGTGCTAGATACCAGGGTTTGGTAGGAACCCAGTACTTC.

CDR3: CASSLTGTGVDEQYF. CDR3 in DNA: TGTGCCAGCAGCCTCACCGGGACAGGGGTGGACGAGCAGTACTTC. The chain carries TRBV4-2 and TRBJ2-7; the match to TRBD1 covers 10 bases. J was trimmed by 5 bases and V by 4 bases; bases with no gene match: 8. CDR1 is LGHNA and CDR2 is YNFKEQ in the germline V gene. There are 15 residues in the CDR3.

In this sample, this clonotype turned up many times. This chain links TRBV5-6 with TRBJ2-5; no definite D call. This CDR3 contains 13 residues. Germline V gene data show CDR1 as SGHDT and CDR2 as YYEEEE. The V end was cut by 2 bases, the J end by 5 bases, with 10 bases between. CDR3 coding DNA: TGTGCCAGCAGCTTCCTAGTTGCCGAGACCCAGTACTTC. It encodes CASSFLVAETQYF. The full variable domain, with the rest looked up from reference TRBV5-6 and TRBJ2-5, is DAGVTQSPTHLIKTRGQQVTLRCSPKSGHDTVSWYQQALGQGPQFIFQYYEEEERQRGNFPDRFSGHQFPNYSSELNVNALLLGDSALYLCASSFLVAETQYFGPGTRLLVL.

The J gene is TRBJ1-5, the V gene TRBV20-1; D gene uncertain. The CDR3 spans 16 residues. In germline, CDR1 is DFQATT, CDR2 SNEGSKA (reference sequence). Trimming stripped 0 bases from V and 0 bases from J, with 12 bases between. The chain's CDR3 is CSARDQEKHSNQPQHF. In nucleotides, the CDR3 is TGCAGTGCTAGAGATCAAGAGAAGCATAGCAATCAGCCCCAGCATTTT.

This clonotype was recorded many times. This chain joins TRBV12-3 or TRBV12-4 and TRBJ1-4; TRBD1 is a possible D gene (6 bases). This CDR3 comprises 13 residues. V shed 4 bases and J shed 4 bases, with 7 bases lying between them. CDR3 coding DNA: TGTGCCAGCAGTTCCAGGGGTAATGAAAAACTGTTTTTT. Its protein product is CASSSRGNEKLFF.

This clonotype has a count of ten or more. The chain combines TRBV5-8 with TRBJ2-1; 7 nucleotides line up with TRBD2. Germline V lookup: CDR1 SGHTS, CDR2 YDEGEE. The ends lost 1 base at V and 1 base at J; junction bases unmatched: 2. The length of the CDR3 is 15 residues. CDR3 bases: TGTGCCAGCAGCTTGTTGGGGGGGTCCTACAATGAGCAGTTCTTC. This gives the protein CASSLLGGSYNEQFF.

The sample holds many counts of this clonotype. V gene TRBV12-5 combines with J gene TRBJ1-5, with 12 nucleotides matching TRBD1. The V and J ends lost 5 bases and 6 bases, in that order; junction bases with no gene match: 2. Germline CDR1 LGHNT, CDR2 FRNRAP. The CDR3 is 14 amino acids. The CDR3, as DNA: TGTGCTAGTGGTACGGGACAGGGGGCTCAGCCCCAGCATTTT. Translated: CASGTGQGAQPQHF. Together with reference TRBV12-5 and TRBJ1-5, the CDR3 gives the full variable domain: DARVTQTPRHKVTEMGQEVTMRCQPILGHNTVFWYRQTMMQGLELLAYFRNRAPLDDSGMPKDRFSAEMPDATLATLKIQPSEPRDSAVYFCASGTGQGAQPQHFGDGTRLSIL.

At least ten counts were recorded for this clonotype. V gene TRBV20-1 combines with J gene TRBJ2-5; tentative D call: TRBD1 (6 bases). CDR1 DFQATT and CDR2 SNEGSKA come from the germline V gene (reference sequence). Trimming removed 5 bases at V and 7 bases at J, with 14 bases between. This CDR3 region has 12 residues. The CDR3 DNA sequence: TGCAGTGCTCCGCGACAGGTTGGGACCCAGTACTTC. Amino acid sequence: CSAPRQVGTQYF.

This clonotype was counted ten times or more. V is TRBV24-1 and J is TRBJ1-5; D unresolved. V gave up 5 bases and J gave up 10 bases, with 14 bases separating them. Per the germline V gene, CDR1 is KGHDR and CDR2 is SFDVKD. CDR3 length: 13 amino acids. The CDR3 coding sequence is TGTGCCACCAGTGCATATGGACTTGGACCCCAGCATTTT. Protein: CATSAYGLGPQHF.

Ten or more counts support this clonotype. The rearrangement uses TRBV4-1 and TRBJ2-2, with 7 bases lining up with TRBD2. V lost 1 base to trimming and J lost 5 bases; unmatched junction nucleotides: 7. This CDR3 is built from 16 residues. Germline values: CDR1 MGHRA, CDR2 YSYEKL. In DNA, the CDR3 is TGCGCCAGCAGCCAAGTAGGGACTATTATAACCGGGGAGCTGTTTTTT. It translates to CASSQVGTIITGELFF.

This clonotype was observed a handful of times. The chain recombines TRBV28 with TRBJ2-1, with D perhaps TRBD1 (6 bases). CDR1 and CDR2 (germline): MDHEN, SYDVKM. Trimming stripped 2 bases from V and 10 bases from J, with 12 bases between. This CDR3 is built from 13 residues. CDR3 coding DNA: TGTGCCAGCAGTTTAAACAGGGTTCGCGAGCAGTTCTTC. Amino acids: CASSLNRVREQFF. Variable domain in full (rest from reference TRBV28 and TRBJ2-1): DVKVTQSSRYLVKRTGEKVFLECVQDMDHENMFWYRQDPGLGLRLIYFSYDVKMKEKGDIPEGYSVSREKKERFSLILESASTNQTSMYLCASSLNRVREQFFGPGTRLTVL.

The table lists this clonotype with many counts. This CDR3 is CASTGPYSNQPQHF. The CDR3 nucleotides are TGTGCCAGCACCGGGCCGTATAGCAATCAGCCCCAGCATTTT. The chain employs TRBV2 and TRBJ1-5; D remains unclear. The CDR3 is made up of 14 amino acids. Deletions cut 7 bases from V and 0 bases from J, with 10 bases between. Germline CDR1 and CDR2: SNHLY and FYNNEI. The entire variable domain, with the rest obtained from reference TRBV2 and TRBJ1-5, is as follows: EPEVTQTPSHQVTQMGQEVILRCVPISNHLYFYWYRQILGQKVEFLVSFYNNEISEKSEIFDDQFSVERPDGSNFTLKIRSTKLEDSAMYFCASTGPYSNQPQHFGDGTRLSIL.

The chain uses TRBV5-6 and TRBJ2-4; tentatively, D is TRBD2 (6 bases). CDR3 length: 16 amino acids. Deletions cut 4 bases from V and 8 bases from J, with 22 bases between. Germline V gene data show CDR1 as SGHDT and CDR2 as YYEEEE. CDR3 nucleotide sequence: TGTGCCAGCAGCGGCGAGCAGGGAACCAGCGGGCACATTCAGTACTTC. Translated, it gives CASSGEQGTSGHIQYF.

At least ten counts were recorded for this clonotype. This chain uses TRBV25-1 with TRBJ2-1, with 11 bases fitting TRBD2. V lost 8 bases to trimming and J lost 7 bases; unmatched junction nucleotides: 4. CDR3 size: 13 residues. CDR1 is MGHDK and CDR2 is SYGVNS in the germline V gene. The CDR3 sequence is CASSTSGINEQFF. CDR3 nucleotide sequence: TGTGCCAGCTCGACTAGCGGGATAAATGAGCAGTTCTTC.

There are many counts of this clonotype. J is TRBJ2-7 and V is TRBV11-2, with D unresolved. Deletions cut 0 bases from V and 4 bases from J, with 10 bases between. Germline V gene data show CDR1 as SGHAT and CDR2 as FQNNGV. The CDR3 is made up of 14 amino acids. The CDR3 coding sequence is TGTGCCAGCAGCTTAGATATAGGAAGTTACGAGCAGTACGTC. This codes for CASSLDIGSYEQYV.

This clonotype has just a few counts. The rearrangement links TRBV6-5 to TRBJ2-1; no clear D gene. CDR3 length: 13 residues. The germline V gene encodes CDR1 MNHEY and CDR2 SVGAGI. V lost 6 bases to trimming and J lost 9 bases, with 15 bases between them. DNA for the CDR3: TGTGCCAGCAGGCCCGACTGGCTTGGTGAGCAGTTCTTC. Encoded protein: CASRPDWLGEQFF.

In this sample, this clonotype turned up many times. This chain uses TRBV5-1 with TRBJ2-3; 9 positions agree with TRBD1. Losses at the gene ends were 0 bases for V and 4 bases for J; bases not matched to a gene: 3. CDR3 size: 15 residues. The germline V gene encodes CDR1 SGHRS and CDR2 YFSETQ. The CDR3 protein is CASSLAGQGSDTQYF. In DNA form, the CDR3 reads TGCGCCAGCAGCTTGGCTGGACAGGGGTCAGATACGCAGTATTTT.

This chain joins TRBV2 and TRBJ2-5; D is ambiguous. V dropped 8 bases and J dropped 1 base, with 14 bases sitting between them. The V gene's germline CDR1 is SNHLY and CDR2 FYNNEI. This CDR3 spans 14 amino acids. The CDR3: CASESPSAQETQYF. The CDR3 nucleotides are TGTGCCAGCGAATCGCCGAGCGCCCAAGAGACCCAGTACTTC.

In this sample, this clonotype turned up many times. This chain joins TRBV28 and TRBJ2-1; 13 positions agree with TRBD2. Germline CDR1 and CDR2: MDHEN and SYDVKM. The CDR3 totals 15 residues. V shed 6 bases and J 8 bases; nucleotides not matched to a gene: 7. CDR3 in amino acids: CASSVGLAGRYEQFF. CDR3 nucleotides: TGTGCCAGCAGCGTGGGACTAGCGGGGCGGTATGAGCAGTTCTTC.

On this clonotype: A read error may be the cause here, since a much bigger clone is one base away. V usage is TRBV21-1 and J usage is TRBJ2-1. TRBV21-1 is shown as a pseudogene. The CDR3 contains 13 residues. The CDR3 nucleotides read TGTGCCACCAGCCGCGCCTCCTACAATGAGCAGTTCTTC. Translated: CATSRASYNEQFF.

The table lists this clonotype with many counts. The CDR3 DNA reads as TGTGCCAGTTCAGGGGGCTACGAGCAGTACTTC. This translates into CASSGGYEQYF. This chain connects TRBV19 to TRBJ2-7; 7 bases align to TRBD1. Per the germline V gene, CDR1 is LNHDA and CDR2 is SQIVND (reference sequence). The CDR3 covers 11 residues. V lost 8 bases and J lost 3; bases outside the gene matches: 1.

This clonotype has a count of ten or more. V gene TRBV24-1 combines with J gene TRBJ2-1; perhaps TRBD1 as D (6 bases). From germline, CDR1 is KGHDR and CDR2 SFDVKD. The CDR3 is made up of 15 amino acids. The V end was cut by 4 bases, the J end by 5 bases, with 14 bases between. The chain's CDR3 is CATSDQTDSNNEQFF. Here the CDR3 DNA reads TGTGCCACCAGTGACCAAACGGACAGTAACAATGAGCAGTTCTTC.

In this sample, this clonotype turned up many times. This sequence joins TRBV29-1 and TRBJ2-1; 7 bases match TRBD2. J lost 6 bases, V lost 6 bases, and 2 bases had no gene match. The CDR3 spans 11 residues. The germline CDR1 and CDR2 sequences are SQVTM and ANQGSEA. CDR3 sequence reads: CSVGGVNEQFF. As DNA, the CDR3 is TGCAGCGTGGGGGGGGTCAATGAGCAGTTCTTC.

This clonotype was seen repeatedly, ten times or more. The chain joins TRBV28 to TRBJ2-1; D perhaps matches TRBD2 (6 bases). CDR1 and CDR2 (germline): MDHEN, SYDVKM. Trimming removed 4 bases from V and 5 bases from J, with 15 bases in between. The CDR3 is made up of 15 amino acids. CDR3 nucleotide sequence: TGTGCCAGCAGTTACGGCTGGAGGACTAACAATGAGCAGTTCTTC. Translating gives CASSYGWRTNNEQFF.

In its sample, this clonotype was seen many times. V usage is TRBV6-2 or TRBV6-3 and J usage is TRBJ2-1; D is ambiguous. V was trimmed by 0 bases and J by 9 bases, leaving 9 bases between them. Germline CDR1 MNHEY, CDR2 SVGEGT. CDR3 size: 13 residues. The CDR3 spells CASSYSYYAEQFF. DNA for the CDR3: TGTGCCAGCAGTTACTCATACTATGCTGAGCAGTTCTTC.

This clonotype has only a few counts. This chain connects TRBV4-1 to TRBJ1-1, with 9 bases aligning to TRBD1. The CDR3 length is 15 residues. The germline gives CDR1 MGHRA, CDR2 YSYEKL. J lost 9 bases, V lost 3 bases, and 11 bases had no gene match. Written as DNA, the CDR3 is TGCGCCAGCAGCCAGCCCCGGGACAGGGTATTAAAAGCTTTCTTT. It encodes CASSQPRDRVLKAFF.

This clonotype was found many times. V and J are TRBV7-8 and TRBJ1-5; perhaps TRBD1 as D (5 bases). CDR1 SGHVS and CDR2 FQNEAQ come from the germline V gene. V lost 1 base and J 10 bases, leaving 11 bases between the germline ends. The CDR3 is made up of 13 amino acids. In nucleotides, the CDR3 is TGTGCCAGCAGCTTAGTCGAGGGGAACCCCCAGCATTTT. It codes for CASSLVEGNPQHF.

This clonotype was observed at least ten times. This chain links TRBV15 with TRBJ2-2; D ambiguous. CDR1 LNHNV and CDR2 YYDKDF come from the germline V gene (reference sequence). Trimming took 0 bases from V and 1 from J, leaving 9 bases between them. The CDR3 is 16 residues long. The chain's CDR3 is CATSRDEPLNTGELFF. The DNA for the CDR3 is TGTGCCACCAGCAGAGATGAGCCCCTGAACACCGGGGAGCTGTTTTTT.

The V and J genes are TRBV5-6 and TRBJ2-5; D gene unclear. V lost 1 base and J lost 9, with 16 bases in between. This CDR3 is 14 amino acids long. Germline V lookup: CDR1 SGHDT, CDR2 YYEEEE. CDR3 coding DNA: TGTGCCAGCAGCTTGAGGGTGCGCAGCGCTGCCCAGTACTTC. Translated, it gives CASSLRVRSAAQYF. The whole variable domain, filled in from reference TRBV5-6 and TRBJ2-5, reads DAGVTQSPTHLIKTRGQQVTLRCSPKSGHDTVSWYQQALGQGPQFIFQYYEEEERQRGNFPDRFSGHQFPNYSSELNVNALLLGDSALYLCASSLRVRSAAQYFGPGTRLLVL.